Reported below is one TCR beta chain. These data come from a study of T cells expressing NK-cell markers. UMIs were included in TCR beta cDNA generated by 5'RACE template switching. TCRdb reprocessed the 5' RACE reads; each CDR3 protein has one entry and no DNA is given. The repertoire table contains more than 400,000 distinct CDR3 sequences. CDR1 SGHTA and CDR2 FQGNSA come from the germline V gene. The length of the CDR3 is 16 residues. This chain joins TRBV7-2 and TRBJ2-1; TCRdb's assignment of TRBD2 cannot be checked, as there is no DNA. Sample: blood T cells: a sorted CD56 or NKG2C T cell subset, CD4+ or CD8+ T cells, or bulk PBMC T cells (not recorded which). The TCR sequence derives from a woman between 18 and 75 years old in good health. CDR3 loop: CASSRTGTSSYNEQFF.